A selection of T cell receptor beta chains follows, all from one sample in a study of blood T cell repertoires in COVID-19. Method: immunoSEQ multiplex PCR; TCRdb's copy keeps in-frame clones and lacks some. This sample has 95,000 to 100,000 clones, with around four fifths found just once. Sequencing was done on a sample of peripheral blood. Source of these receptors: a man between 65 and 80 years old with acute or convalescent COVID-19. Both conserved end residues are part of each CDR3. Size values are once, few and many counts, or a class for expanded clones, and some rows have none.

clone size,V gene,J gene,CDR3 protein
-,TRBV2,TRBJ2-1,CASSARLAGESYNEQFF
-,TRBV5-1,TRBJ2-1,CASSPDPGTSWSEQFF
-,TRBV2,TRBJ2-7,CASRGQGRTYEQYF
-,TRBV28,TRBJ2-5,CASSPGWVWETQYF
-,TRBV28,TRBJ1-5,CASMTGLNQPQHF
-,TRBV30,TRBJ1-2,CAWSKGAIDGYTF
-,TRBV27,TRBJ1-4,CASSLAAVSVTNEKLFF
-,TRBV2,TRBJ1-6,CASKRGNSPLHF
once,TRBV3-1/TRBV3-2,TRBJ2-5,CASSQRQGAYQETQYF
once,TRBV27,TRBJ1-6,CASSLMTGGLYNSPLHF
-,TRBV14,TRBJ2-1,CASSLGGEQFF
-,TRBV7-9,TRBJ2-3,CASSTYQGAGTDTQYF
-,TRBV18,TRBJ1-2,CASSPPGRVSYGYTF
-,TRBV29-1,TRBJ2-1,CSVARSGGDEQFF
-,TRBV11-2,TRBJ1-2,CASSLYTGEKGYTF
-,TRBV25-1,TRBJ1-6,CASSSRGNSPLHF
once,TRBV18,TRBJ2-3,CASSPSATSASDTQYF
once,TRBV7-6,TRBJ2-1,CASSLLGLAGNPSYNEQFF
-,TRBV11-2,TRBJ1-5,CASSPGTGGAWQPQHF